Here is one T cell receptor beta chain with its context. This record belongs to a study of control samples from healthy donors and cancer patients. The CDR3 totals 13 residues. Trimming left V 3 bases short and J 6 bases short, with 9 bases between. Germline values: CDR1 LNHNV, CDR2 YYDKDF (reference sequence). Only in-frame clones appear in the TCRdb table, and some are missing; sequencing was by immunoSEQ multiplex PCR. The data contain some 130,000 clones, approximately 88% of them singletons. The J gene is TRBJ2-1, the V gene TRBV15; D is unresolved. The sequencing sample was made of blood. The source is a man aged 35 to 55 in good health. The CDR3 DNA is TGTGCCACCAGCAGGACTCGACCCAATGAGCAGTTCTTC. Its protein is CATSRTRPNEQFF.